These 4 T cell receptor beta chains share one sample of origin, sequenced in a study of control samples from healthy donors and cancer patients. Sequencing was performed with immunoSEQ multiplex PCR; in TCRdb, only in-frame clones are kept and a portion is missing. The sample lists about 190,000 clones, roughly nine tenths occurring once. Material: blood. The receptors originated from a man aged 25 to 45 in good health.

This chain links TRBV25-1 with TRBJ1-2; no firm D call. The germline V and J ends were trimmed by 4 bases and 5 bases, with 8 bases remaining between them. This CDR3 spans 12 amino acids. Germline V gene sequence: CDR1 MGHDK, CDR2 SYGVNS. CDR3 nucleotide sequence: TGTGCCAGCAGTGGGGGTTTTTATGGCTACACCTTC. It translates to CASSGGFYGYTF.

The chain joins TRBV15 to TRBJ2-7; D not certain. The CDR3 spans 14 residues. V lost 1 base to trimming and J lost 3 bases, with 10 bases between them. In germline, CDR1 is LNHNV, CDR2 YYDKDF (reference sequence). Here the CDR3 DNA reads TGTGCCACCAGCAGAGGACCAACGGGCTACGAGCAGTACTTC. It translates to CATSRGPTGYEQYF.

The V and J genes are TRBV7-9 and TRBJ1-3, with D uncertain. V lost 2 bases to trimming and J lost 3 bases, with 11 bases between them. CDR3 length: 15 amino acids. CDR1 and CDR2 from the germline V gene are SEHNR and FQNEAQ (reference sequence). This CDR3 reads CASSLFSFGGNTIYF. The CDR3 region has the DNA TGTGCCAGCAGCTTATTCTCCTTCGGTGGAAACACCATATATTTT. Variable domain in full (rest from reference TRBV7-9 and TRBJ1-3): DTGVSQNPRHKITKRGQNVTFRCDPISEHNRLYWYRQTLGQGPEFLTYFQNEAQLEKSRLLSDRFSAERPKGSFSTLEIQRTEQGDSAMYLCASSLFSFGGNTIYFGEGSWLTVV.

CDR3 sequence reads: CASSPEGQGDYGYTF. The CDR3, as DNA: TGTGCCAGCTCACCAGAAGGACAGGGGGACTATGGCTACACCTTC. This chain connects TRBV18 to TRBJ1-2; 10 nucleotides line up with TRBD1. After removal of 2 bases from V and 3 bases from J, the junction contained 3 bases not matched to a gene. Germline CDR1 KGHSH, CDR2 LQKENI. The CDR3 loop spans 15 amino acids.